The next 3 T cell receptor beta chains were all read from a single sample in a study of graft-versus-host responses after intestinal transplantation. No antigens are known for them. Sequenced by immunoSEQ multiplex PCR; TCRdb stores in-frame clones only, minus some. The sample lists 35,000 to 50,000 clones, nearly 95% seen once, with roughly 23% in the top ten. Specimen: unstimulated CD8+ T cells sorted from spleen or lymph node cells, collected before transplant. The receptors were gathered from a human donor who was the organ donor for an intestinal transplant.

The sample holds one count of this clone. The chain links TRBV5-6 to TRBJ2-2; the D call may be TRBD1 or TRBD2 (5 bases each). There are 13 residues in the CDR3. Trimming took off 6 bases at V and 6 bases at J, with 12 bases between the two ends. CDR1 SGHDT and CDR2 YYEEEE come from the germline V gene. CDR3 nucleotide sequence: TGTGCCAGCATCCACTGGGGGTCCGGGGAGCTGTTTTTT. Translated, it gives CASIHWGSGELFF. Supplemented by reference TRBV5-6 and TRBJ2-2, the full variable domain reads DAGVTQSPTHLIKTRGQQVTLRCSPKSGHDTVSWYQQALGQGPQFIFQYYEEEERQRGNFPDRFSGHQFPNYSSELNVNALLLGDSALYLCASIHWGSGELFFGEGSRLTVL.

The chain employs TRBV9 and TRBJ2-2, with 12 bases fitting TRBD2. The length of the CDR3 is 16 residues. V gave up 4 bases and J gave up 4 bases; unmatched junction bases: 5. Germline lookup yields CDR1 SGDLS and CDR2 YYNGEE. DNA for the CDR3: TGTGCCAGCAGCCCTAGCGGGAGGGCCTTCACCGGGGAGCTGTTTTTT. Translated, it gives CASSPSGRAFTGELFF.

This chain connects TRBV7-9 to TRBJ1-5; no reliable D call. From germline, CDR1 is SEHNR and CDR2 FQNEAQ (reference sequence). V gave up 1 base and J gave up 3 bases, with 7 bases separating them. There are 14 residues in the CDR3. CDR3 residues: CASSLGGNNQPQHF. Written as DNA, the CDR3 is TGTGCCAGCAGCTTAGGAGGAAACAATCAGCCCCAGCATTTT.